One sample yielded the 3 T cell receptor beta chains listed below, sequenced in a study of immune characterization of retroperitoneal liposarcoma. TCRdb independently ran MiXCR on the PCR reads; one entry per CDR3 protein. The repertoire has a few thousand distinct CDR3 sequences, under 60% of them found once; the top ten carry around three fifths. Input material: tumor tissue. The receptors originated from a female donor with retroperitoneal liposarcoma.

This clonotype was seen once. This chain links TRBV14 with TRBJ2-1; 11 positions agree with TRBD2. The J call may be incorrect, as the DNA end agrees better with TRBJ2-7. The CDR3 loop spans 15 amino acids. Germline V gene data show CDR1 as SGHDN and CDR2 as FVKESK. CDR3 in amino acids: CASSQGTSGFYEQYF. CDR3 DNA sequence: TGTGCCAGCAGCCAGGGGACTAGCGGCTTTTACGAGCAGTACTTC.

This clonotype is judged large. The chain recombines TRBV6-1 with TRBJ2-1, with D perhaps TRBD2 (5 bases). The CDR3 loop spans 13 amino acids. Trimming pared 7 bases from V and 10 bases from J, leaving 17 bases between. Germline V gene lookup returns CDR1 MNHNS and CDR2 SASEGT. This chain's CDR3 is CASKSASKREQFF. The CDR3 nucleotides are TGTGCCAGCAAAAGCGCCTCTAAGCGGGAGCAGTTCTTC.

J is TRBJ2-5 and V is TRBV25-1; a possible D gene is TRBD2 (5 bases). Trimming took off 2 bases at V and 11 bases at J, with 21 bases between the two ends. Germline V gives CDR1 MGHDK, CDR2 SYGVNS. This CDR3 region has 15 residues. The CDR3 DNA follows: TGTGCCAGCAGTGAACGCACTACTAGTTACAATGAGCAGTACTTC. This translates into CASSERTTSYNEQYF.